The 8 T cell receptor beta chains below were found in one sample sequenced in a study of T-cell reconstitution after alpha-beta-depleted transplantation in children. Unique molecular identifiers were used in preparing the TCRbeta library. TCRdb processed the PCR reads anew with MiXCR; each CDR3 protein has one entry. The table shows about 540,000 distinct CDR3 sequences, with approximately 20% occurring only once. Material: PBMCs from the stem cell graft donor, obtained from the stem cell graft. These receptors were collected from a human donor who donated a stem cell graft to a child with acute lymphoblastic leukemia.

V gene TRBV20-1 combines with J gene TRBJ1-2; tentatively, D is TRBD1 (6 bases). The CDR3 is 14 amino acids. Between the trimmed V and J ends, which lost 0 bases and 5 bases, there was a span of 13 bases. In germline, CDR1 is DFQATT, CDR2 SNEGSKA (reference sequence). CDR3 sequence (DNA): TGCAGTGCTAGAGATCGGGGGCGCGATTATGGCTACACCTTC. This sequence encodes CSARDRGRDYGYTF.

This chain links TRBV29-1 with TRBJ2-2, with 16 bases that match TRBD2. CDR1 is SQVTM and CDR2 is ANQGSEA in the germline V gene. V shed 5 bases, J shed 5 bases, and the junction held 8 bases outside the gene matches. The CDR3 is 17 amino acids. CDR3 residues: CSVQGTSGRARTGELFF. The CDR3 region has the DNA TGCAGCGTTCAGGGGACTAGCGGGAGGGCACGGACCGGGGAGCTGTTTTTT.

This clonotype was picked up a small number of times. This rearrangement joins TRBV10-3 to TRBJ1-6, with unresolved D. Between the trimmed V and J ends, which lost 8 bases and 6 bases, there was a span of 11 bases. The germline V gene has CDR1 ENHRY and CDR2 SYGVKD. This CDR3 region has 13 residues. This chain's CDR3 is CAIRSQINSPLHF. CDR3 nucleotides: TGTGCCATCCGTTCACAGATTAATTCACCCCTCCACTTT.

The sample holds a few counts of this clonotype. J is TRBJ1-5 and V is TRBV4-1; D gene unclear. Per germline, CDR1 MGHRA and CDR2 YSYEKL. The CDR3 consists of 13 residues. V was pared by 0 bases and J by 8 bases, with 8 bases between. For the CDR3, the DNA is TGCGCCAGCAGCCAAGAGGACGGGGAGCCCCAGCATTTT. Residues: CASSQEDGEPQHF.

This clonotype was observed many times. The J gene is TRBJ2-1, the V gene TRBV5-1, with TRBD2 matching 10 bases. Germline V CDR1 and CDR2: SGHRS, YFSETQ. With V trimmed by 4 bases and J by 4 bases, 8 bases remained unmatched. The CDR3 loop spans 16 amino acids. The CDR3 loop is CASSRTSGPPYNEQFF. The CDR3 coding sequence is TGCGCCAGCAGCCGGACTAGCGGACCTCCGTACAATGAGCAGTTCTTC.

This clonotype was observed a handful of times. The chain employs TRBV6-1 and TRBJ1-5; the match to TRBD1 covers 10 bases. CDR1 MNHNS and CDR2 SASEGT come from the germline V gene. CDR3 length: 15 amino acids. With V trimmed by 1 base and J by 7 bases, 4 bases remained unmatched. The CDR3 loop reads CASSEGQGASQPQHF. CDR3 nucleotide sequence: TGTGCCAGCAGTGAAGGACAGGGGGCCTCACAGCCCCAGCATTTT.

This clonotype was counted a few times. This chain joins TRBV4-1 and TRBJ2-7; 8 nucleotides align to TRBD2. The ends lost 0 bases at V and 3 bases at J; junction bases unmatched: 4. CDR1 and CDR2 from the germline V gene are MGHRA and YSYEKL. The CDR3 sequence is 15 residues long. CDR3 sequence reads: CASSQDSTSGYEQYF. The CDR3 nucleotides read TGCGCCAGCAGCCAAGACAGCACTAGCGGCTACGAGCAGTACTTC.

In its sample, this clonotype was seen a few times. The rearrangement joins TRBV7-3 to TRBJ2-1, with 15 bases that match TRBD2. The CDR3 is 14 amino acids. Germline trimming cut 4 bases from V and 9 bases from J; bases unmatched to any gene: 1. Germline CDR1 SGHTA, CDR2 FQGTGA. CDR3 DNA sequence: TGTGCCAGCAGCTGGACTAGCGGGGGGGGTGAGCAGTTCTTC. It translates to CASSWTSGGGEQFF.